The present T cell receptor (beta chain) was sequenced within a study of cytomegalovirus exposure and HLA in healthy donors. The PCR had 60 Vbeta and 13 Jbeta primers. This table comes from immunoSEQ multiplex PCR, and its TCRdb copy is limited to in-frame clones, with some not included. This sample has approximately 72,000 clones, with 60% to 75% found just once. There are 15 residues in the CDR3. CDR1 is SGHRS, CDR2 YFSETQ, per germline. The chain uses TRBV5-1 and TRBJ2-5; 9 nucleotides agree with TRBD1. With the DNA end fitting TRBJ2-7 better, the J assignment may be wrong. The clonotype comes from a man aged 40-55 years in good health and CMV-seropositive. Source material: PBMCs. The CDR3, as DNA: TGCGCCAGCAGCCCCGGGACAGGGTGGCTCTACGAGCAGTACTTC. Protein sequence: CASSPGTGWLYEQYF.